This T cell receptor (beta chain) was profiled in a study of blood T cell repertoires in COVID-19. V lost 2 bases, J lost 5 bases, and 15 bases lay in between. This CDR3 is built from 15 residues. Germline loops: CDR1 LNHDA, CDR2 SQIVND (reference sequence). In the original analysis: The authors estimated nucleated cell counts from reference gene primer amplification. The data were produced by immunoSEQ multiplex PCR, yet TCRdb's version contains in-frame clones alone and is incomplete. The V and J calls and the clone size are those of that table, but D and trimming were determined from the DNA. The table has under 200,000 clones, approximately 91% seen once.

Sequenced sample: peripheral blood. V is TRBV19 and J is TRBJ1-1; D call uncertain. The receptor comes from a man aged 18 to 30 with active or convalescent COVID-19. CDR3 in DNA: TGTGCCAGTAGTATAAGAGCGGGCGTTGGGACTGAAGCTTTCTTT. Its protein product is CASSIRAGVGTEAFF.